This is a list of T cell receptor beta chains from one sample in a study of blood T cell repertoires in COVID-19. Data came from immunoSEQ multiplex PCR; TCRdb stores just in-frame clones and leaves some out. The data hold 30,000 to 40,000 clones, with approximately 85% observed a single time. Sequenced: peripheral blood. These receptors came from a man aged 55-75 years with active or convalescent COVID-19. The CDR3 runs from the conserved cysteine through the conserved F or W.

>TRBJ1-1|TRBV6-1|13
CASSESMNTEAFF
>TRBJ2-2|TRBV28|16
CASSLLSTSNTGELFF
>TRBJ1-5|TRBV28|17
CASSFGQGAGSNQPQHF
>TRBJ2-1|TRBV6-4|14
CASSAGGPVYEQFF
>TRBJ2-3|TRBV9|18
CASSVEASGRLSTDTQYF
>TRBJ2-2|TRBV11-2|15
CASSLLAGNTGELFF
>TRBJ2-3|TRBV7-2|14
CASSLTGGKGTQYF
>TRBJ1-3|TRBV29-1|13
CSVAQDSGNTIYF
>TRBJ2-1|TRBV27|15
CASRLGGSSYNEQFF
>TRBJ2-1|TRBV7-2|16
CASSSNPGQVYNEQFF
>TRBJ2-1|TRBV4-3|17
CASSQVLPGLAWNEQFF
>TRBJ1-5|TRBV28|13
CASMDRVRQPQHF
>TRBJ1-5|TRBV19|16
CASSIPKQGMDQPQHF
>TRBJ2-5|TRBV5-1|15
CASSQQRGGQETQYF
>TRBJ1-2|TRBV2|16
CASRGEWTGGLHGYTF
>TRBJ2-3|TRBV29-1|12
CSVETAGNTQYF
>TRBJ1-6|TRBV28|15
CASSAGTGYNSPLHF
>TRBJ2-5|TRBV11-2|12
CASSPVSETQYF
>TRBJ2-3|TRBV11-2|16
CASREGSGSLADTQYF
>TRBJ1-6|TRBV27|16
CASSLSRNSYNSPLHF
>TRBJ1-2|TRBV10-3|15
CAISGGQQINYGYTF
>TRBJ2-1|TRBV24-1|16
CATSDFGGGTYNEQFF
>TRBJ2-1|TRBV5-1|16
CASSLGGTSVSNEQFF
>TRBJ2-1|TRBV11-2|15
CASSLGLAEYNEQFF
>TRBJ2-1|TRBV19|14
CASTAGTSGSVRFF
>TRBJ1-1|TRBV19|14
CASSIGGRGTEAFF
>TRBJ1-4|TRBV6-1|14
CASSESGGGGKLFF